This TCR beta chain is drawn from a study of monozygotic twins with inflammatory bowel disease. Study observations and caveats: Clonotypes shared with others were fewer in IBD patients than in healthy twins, especially with disease activity. Among IBD patients, TCRbeta diversity (inverse Simpson) was lower than in healthy co-twins.

Germline V lookup: CDR1 SEHNR, CDR2 FQNEAQ (reference sequence). The CDR3 consists of 12 residues. Points on this clonotype: Its antigen is not known.

TCRdb reprocessed the 5' RACE reads and keeps a single row for each CDR3 protein, giving no DNA. The sample's table shows more than 110,000 distinct CDR3 sequences. The sequencing sample was made of blood. The receptor was derived from a human donor with ulcerative colitis or Crohn's disease, or a healthy co-twin of an affected twin (not recorded which). The gene calls are TRBV7-9 and TRBJ1-5. Here the CDR3 reads CASTPLVRPQHF.